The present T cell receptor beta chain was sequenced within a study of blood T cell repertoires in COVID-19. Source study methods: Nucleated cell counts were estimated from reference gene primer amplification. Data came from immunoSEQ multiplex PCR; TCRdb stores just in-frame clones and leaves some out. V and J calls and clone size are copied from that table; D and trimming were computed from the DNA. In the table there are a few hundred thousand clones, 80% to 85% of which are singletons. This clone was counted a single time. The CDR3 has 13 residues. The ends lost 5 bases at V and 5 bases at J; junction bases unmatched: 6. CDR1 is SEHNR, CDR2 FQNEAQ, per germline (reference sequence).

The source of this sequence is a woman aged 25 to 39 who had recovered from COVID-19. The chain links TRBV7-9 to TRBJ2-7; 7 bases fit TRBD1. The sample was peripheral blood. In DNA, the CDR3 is TGTGCCAGCAGCCCCGACAGGGACAACGAGCAGTACTTC. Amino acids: CASSPDRDNEQYF.